A selection of T cell receptor beta chains follows, all from one sample in a study of tumor-infiltrating lymphocytes in primary liver carcinoma. TCRdb re-called the multiplex PCR reads with MiXCR, one entry per CDR3 protein. The top ten clones hold approximately 26% of a sample with around 80,000 distinct CDR3 sequences, 69% of them seen once. Specimen: tumor-adjacent normal liver tissue. These receptors all come from a man aged 40-55 years with primary liver carcinoma and hepatitis B virus infection. The CDR3 runs from the conserved cysteine through the conserved F or W. The D gene is left open where the match is weak. Size is stated for part of the rows, as once, few or many counts, or as a class when the clone is expanded.

cdr3_aa cdr3_nt j_call clone_size d_call cdr3_length v_call
CASRLTGWGESPLHF TGTGCCAGCAGACTAACCGGATGGGGCGAATCACCCCTCCACTTT TRBJ1-6 NA NA 15 TRBV11-2
CASSVRDRDTDTQYF TGTGCCAGCAGTGTTCGGGACAGGGACACAGATACGCAGTATTTT TRBJ2-3 many TRBD1 15 TRBV6-1
CASSQVTAGGTGGLYF TGCGCCAGCAGCCAAGTAACAGCGGGAGGAACCGGGGGGCTGTATTTT TRBJ2-2 NA TRBD2 16 TRBV4-1
CSVLSGGRTGTQYF TGCAGCGTTCTTAGTGGGGGACGCACAGGTACGCAGTATTTT TRBJ2-3 NA NA 14 TRBV29-1
CVSSETRQGSNEQFF TGTGTCAGCAGCGAGACACGACAGGGCTCCAATGAGCAATTCTTC TRBJ2-1 once TRBD1 15 TRBV28
CASSDRGGYNEQFF TGTGCCAGCAGCGACAGGGGAGGATACAATGAGCAGTTCTTC TRBJ2-1 NA TRBD1 14 TRBV11-2
CAWRLTGGGNTIYF TGTGCCTGGAGGCTGACAGGGGGTGGAAACACCATATATTTT TRBJ1-3 NA TRBD1 14 TRBV30
CAISDPTVYEQCF TGTGCCATCAGTGATCCGACAGTCTACGAGCAGTGCTTC TRBJ2-7 NA NA 13 TRBV10-3
CARSPAAQANQPQHF TGTGCCAGGAGCCCCGCAGCGCAGGCTAACCAGCCCCAGCATTTT TRBJ1-5 NA NA 15 TRBV12-3/TRBV12-4
CASSHGQGIIGEQYF TGTGCCAGCAGTCATGGACAGGGAATAATCGGCGAGCAGTACTTC TRBJ2-7 NA TRBD1 15 TRBV11-1
CASSLTRQGGSPLHF TGTGCTAGCAGTCTAACCAGACAGGGCGGATCACCCCTCCACTTT TRBJ1-6 once TRBD1 15 TRBV11-2
CATSDEDEQYF TGTGCCACCAGTGACGAGGACGAGCAGTACTTC TRBJ2-7 NA NA 11 TRBV24-1
CASNFMTDPDYEQYF TGTGCCAGCAACTTTATGACAGATCCGGACTACGAGCAGTATTTC TRBJ2-7 NA NA 15 TRBV11-2
CASNSPYVGELFF TGCGCCAGCAATTCTCCCTACGTCGGGGAGCTGTTTTTT TRBJ2-2 NA NA 13 TRBV5-1
CAWSTSVYEQYF TGTGCCTGGAGTACGTCGGTCTACGAGCAGTACTTC TRBJ2-7 few NA 12 TRBV30
CASTHTTGELFF TGCGCCAGCACCCACACCACCGGGGAGCTGTTTTTT TRBJ2-2 few NA 12 TRBV10-2
CASSFIDTVDDSPLHF TGTGCCAGCAGCTTTATAGATACGGTTGATGATTCACCCCTCCACTTT TRBJ1-6 NA NA 16 TRBV5-6
CASSLGGTLGGYTF TGTGCCAGCAGTTTGGGGGGAACACTTGGGGGCTACACCTTC TRBJ1-2 many NA 14 TRBV28
CASSLEFETHHF TGTGCCAGCAGTTTAGAGTTCGAGACCCACCACTTC TRBJ2-5 NA NA 12 TRBV12-3/TRBV12-4
CSASAGTGRLGEQYF TGCAGTGCTAGTGCGGGGACAGGTCGGCTCGGCGAGCAGTACTTC TRBJ2-7 many TRBD1 15 TRBV20-1
CTSRDRWPGNTIYF TGTACCAGCCGGGACAGGTGGCCAGGAAACACCATATATTTT TRBJ1-3 NA TRBD1 14 TRBV13
CASSFWDKNSPLHF TGTGCCAGCAGTTTTTGGGACAAAAATTCACCCCTCCACTTT TRBJ1-6 many NA 14 TRBV28
CASSSISNQPQHF TGTGCCAGCAGCTCAATCAGCAATCAGCCCCAGCATTTT TRBJ1-5 NA NA 13 TRBV5-5
CASSFGQADTDTQYF TGTGCCAGCAGCTTCGGGCAGGCAGACACAGATACGCAGTATTTT TRBJ2-3 many NA 15 TRBV7-3
CASMAQQGDYEQYF TGTGCCAGCATGGCCCAACAGGGAGATTACGAGCAGTACTTC TRBJ2-7 NA NA 14 TRBV12-3/TRBV12-4